The clone carrying this T cell receptor beta chain appeared many times. Antigen unknown. This entry belongs to a study of T cells in Graves' hyperthyroidism and ophthalmopathy. Broader study findings: Most thyroid clonotypes expanded above 0.001 appeared in blood too. It was a median around seven months before onset that the model predicted ophthalmopathy.

The investigators amplified TCR beta CDR3 regions from RNA transcripts. The HTBI primer set served for first-round RT-PCR of the TCR CDR3. In TCRdb, the multiplex PCR reads were re-called with MiXCR into one record per CDR3 protein. The repertoire holds around 420,000 distinct CDR3 sequences, around 14% seen once, with 13% to 15% in the top ten. The CDR3 totals 15 residues. Trimming removed 8 bases from V and 2 bases from J, with 16 bases in between. The V call is TRBV12-3 or TRBV12-4, the J call TRBJ1-3, with D maybe TRBD1 (6 bases). The sample taken for sequencing was blood. This sequence was found in a woman between 18 and 30 years old with Graves' hyperthyroidism. The CDR3 DNA follows: TGTGCCAGCTTCCCTTTGACAGGCGCTGGAAACACCATATATTTT. The encoded protein is CASFPLTGAGNTIYF.